A selection of T cell receptor beta chains follows, all from one sample in a study of cytomegalovirus exposure and HLA in healthy donors. TCRdb keeps only in-frame clones here, not all; method: immunoSEQ multiplex PCR. This sample yields roughly 230,000 clones, of which about 77% are seen a single time; approximately 0.47% belongs to the top ten. Sample: PBMCs. The receptor source for this set is a boy aged 5-17 years in good health and CMV-seronegative. CDR3s include the opening cysteine and the closing phenylalanine or tryptophan. A D gene is named only where the DNA matches it firmly. Clone size is shown for a subset of rows, as once, few, many or a class of expanded clone.

size	V	D	J	CDR3	DNA
-	TRBV10-3	-	TRBJ1-1	CAISESSGFGTEAFF	TGTGCCATCAGTGAGTCGTCAGGCTTTGGGACTGAAGCTTTCTTT
few	TRBV11-3	-	TRBJ1-3	CASSWGPPHSGNTIYF	TGTGCCAGCAGCTGGGGCCCACCACACTCTGGAAACACCATATATTTT
-	TRBV15	-	TRBJ1-5	CATSREIDPNQPQHF	TGTGCCACCAGCAGGGAGATTGACCCAAATCAGCCCCAGCATTTT
-	TRBV6-1	-	TRBJ2-7	CASSTQGYEQYF	TGTGCCAGCAGTACGCAGGGCTACGAGCAGTACTTC
-	TRBV18	-	TRBJ1-1	CASSPYRVNTEAFF	TGTGCCAGCTCACCCTACAGGGTGAACACTGAAGCTTTCTTT
-	TRBV13	-	TRBJ2-7	CASSQGTQLYEQYF	TGTGCCAGCAGCCAGGGGACCCAGCTCTACGAGCAGTACTTC
few	TRBV13	-	TRBJ2-5	CASSSRLETAQETQYF	TGTGCCAGCAGCTCCCGACTAGAAACCGCTCAAGAGACCCAGTACTTC
-	TRBV9	TRBD2	TRBJ2-1	CASSGEGSAQLYNEQFF	TGTGCCAGCAGCGGGGAGGGAAGCGCCCAACTTTACAATGAGCAGTTCTTC
-	TRBV7-8	-	TRBJ2-6	CASSFGGTAGANVLTF	TGTGCCAGCAGCTTTGGGGGGACGGCTGGGGCCAACGTCCTGACTTTC
-	TRBV10-2	TRBD2	TRBJ2-5	CASSGTSGQETQYF	TGCGCCAGCAGTGGGACTAGCGGGCAAGAGACCCAGTACTTC
-	TRBV27	-	TRBJ2-2	CASSPRGNVAPGELFF	TGTGCCAGCAGTCCCAGGGGTAATGTGGCCCCCGGGGAGCTGTTTTTT
once	TRBV10-3	TRBD2	TRBJ2-2	CAISESGGGLTGELFF	TGTGCCATCAGTGAGTCGGGCGGGGGGCTCACCGGGGAGCTGTTTTTT
-	TRBV6-5	TRBD1	TRBJ1-2	CASSNRGIGYTF	TGTGCCAGCAGCAACAGGGGAATTGGCTACACCTTC
-	TRBV2	TRBD1	TRBJ2-1	CATGKSEQFF	TGTGCGACAGGGAAGAGTGAGCAGTTCTTC
once	TRBV11-3	TRBD1	TRBJ1-1	CASSSRPPGTANTEAFF	TGTGCCAGCAGCTCCCGACCCCCCGGGACAGCGAACACTGAAGCTTTCTTT
few	TRBV9	TRBD1	TRBJ2-7	CASSVGWDRAYEQYF	TGTGCCAGCAGCGTAGGATGGGACAGGGCCTACGAGCAGTACTTC
once	TRBV30	-	TRBJ1-1	CAWSGGGGTEAFF	TGTGCCTGGAGCGGGGGAGGCGGCACTGAAGCTTTCTTT
few	TRBV28	-	TRBJ1-2	CASSTFGRVNYGYTF	TGTGCCAGCAGTACGTTTGGGAGGGTCAACTATGGCTACACCTTC